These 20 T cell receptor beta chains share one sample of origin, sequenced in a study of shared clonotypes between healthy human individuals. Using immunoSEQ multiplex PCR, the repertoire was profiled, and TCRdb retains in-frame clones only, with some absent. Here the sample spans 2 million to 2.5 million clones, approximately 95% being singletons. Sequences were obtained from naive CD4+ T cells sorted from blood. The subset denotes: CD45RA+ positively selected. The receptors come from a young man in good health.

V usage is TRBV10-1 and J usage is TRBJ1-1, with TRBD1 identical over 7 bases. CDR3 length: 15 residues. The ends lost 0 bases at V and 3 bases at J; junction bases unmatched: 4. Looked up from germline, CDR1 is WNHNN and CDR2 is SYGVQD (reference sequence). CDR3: CASSESKGAHTEAFF. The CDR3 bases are TGCGCCAGCAGTGAGTCTAAGGGGGCGCACACTGAAGCTTTCTTT.

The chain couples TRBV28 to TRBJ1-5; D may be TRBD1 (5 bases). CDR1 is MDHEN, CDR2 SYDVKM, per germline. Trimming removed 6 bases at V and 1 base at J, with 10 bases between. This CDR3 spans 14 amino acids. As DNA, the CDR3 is TGTGCCAGCAGGGGGGGGGAAAGCAATCAGCCCCAGCATTTT. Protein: CASRGGESNQPQHF.

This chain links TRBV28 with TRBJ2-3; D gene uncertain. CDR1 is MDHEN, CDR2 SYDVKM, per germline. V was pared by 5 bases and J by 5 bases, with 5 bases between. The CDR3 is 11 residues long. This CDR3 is CASSHRDTQYF. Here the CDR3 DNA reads TGTGCCAGCAGTCATAGAGATACGCAGTATTTT. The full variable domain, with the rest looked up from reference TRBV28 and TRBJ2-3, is DVKVTQSSRYLVKRTGEKVFLECVQDMDHENMFWYRQDPGLGLRLIYFSYDVKMKEKGDIPEGYSVSREKKERFSLILESASTNQTSMYLCASSHRDTQYFGPGTRLTVL.

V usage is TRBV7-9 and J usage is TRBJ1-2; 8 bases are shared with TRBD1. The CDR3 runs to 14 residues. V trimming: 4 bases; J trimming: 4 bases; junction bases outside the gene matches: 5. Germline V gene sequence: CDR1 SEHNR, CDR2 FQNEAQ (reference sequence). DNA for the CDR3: TGTGCCAGCAGCTCGGGACAGGAAGGCTATGGCTACACCTTC. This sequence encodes CASSSGQEGYGYTF.

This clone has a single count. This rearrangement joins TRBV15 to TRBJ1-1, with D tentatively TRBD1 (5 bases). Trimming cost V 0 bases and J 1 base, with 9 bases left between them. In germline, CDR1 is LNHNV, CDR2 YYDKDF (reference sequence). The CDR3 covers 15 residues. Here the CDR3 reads CATSRDGRGNTEAFF. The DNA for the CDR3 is TGTGCCACCAGCAGAGATGGTAGGGGGAACACTGAAGCTTTCTTT. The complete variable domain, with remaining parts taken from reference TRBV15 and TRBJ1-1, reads DAMVIQNPRYQVTQFGKPVTLSCSQTLNHNVMYWYQQKSSQAPKLLFHYYDKDFNNEADTPDNFQSRRPNTSFCFLDIRSPGLGDTAMYLCATSRDGRGNTEAFFGQGTRLTVV.

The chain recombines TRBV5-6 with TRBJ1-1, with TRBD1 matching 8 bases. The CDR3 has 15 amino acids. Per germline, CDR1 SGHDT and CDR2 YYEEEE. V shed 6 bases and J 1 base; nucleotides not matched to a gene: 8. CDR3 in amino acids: CASTMGDRKNTEAFF. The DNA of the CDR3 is TGTGCCAGCACCATGGGGGACAGGAAGAACACTGAAGCTTTCTTT.

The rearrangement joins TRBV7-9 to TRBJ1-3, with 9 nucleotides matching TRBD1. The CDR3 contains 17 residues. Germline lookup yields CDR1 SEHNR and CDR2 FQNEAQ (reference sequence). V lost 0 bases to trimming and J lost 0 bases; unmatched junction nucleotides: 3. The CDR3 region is CASSLAGTGRSGNTIYF. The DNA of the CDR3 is TGTGCCAGCAGCTTAGCGGGGACAGGGCGCTCTGGAAACACCATATATTTT.

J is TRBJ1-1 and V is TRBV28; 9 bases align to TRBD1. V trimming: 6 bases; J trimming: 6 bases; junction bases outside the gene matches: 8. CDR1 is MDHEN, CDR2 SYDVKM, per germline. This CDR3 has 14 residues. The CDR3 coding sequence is TGTGCCAGCAGGGCACAGGGGGCGCCCGCTGAAGCTTTCTTT. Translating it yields CASRAQGAPAEAFF.

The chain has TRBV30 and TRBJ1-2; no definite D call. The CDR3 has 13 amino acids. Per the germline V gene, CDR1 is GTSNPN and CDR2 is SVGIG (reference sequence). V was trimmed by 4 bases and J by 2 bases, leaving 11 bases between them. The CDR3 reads CAWNKASNYGYTF. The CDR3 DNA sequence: TGTGCCTGGAACAAGGCAAGCAACTATGGCTACACCTTC.

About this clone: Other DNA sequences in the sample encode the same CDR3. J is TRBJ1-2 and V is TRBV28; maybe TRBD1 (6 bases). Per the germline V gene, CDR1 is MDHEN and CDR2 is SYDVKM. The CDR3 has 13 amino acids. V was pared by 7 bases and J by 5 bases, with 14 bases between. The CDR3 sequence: CASTTGGSYGYTF. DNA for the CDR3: TGTGCCAGCACTACGGGGGGCAGTTATGGCTACACCTTC.

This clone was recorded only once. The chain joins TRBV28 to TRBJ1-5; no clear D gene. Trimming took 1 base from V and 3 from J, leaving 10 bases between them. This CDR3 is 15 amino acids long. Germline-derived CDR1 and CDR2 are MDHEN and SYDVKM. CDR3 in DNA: TGTGCCAGCAGTTTATTGGTGCAGTTCAATCAGCCCCAGCATTTT. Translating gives CASSLLVQFNQPQHF.

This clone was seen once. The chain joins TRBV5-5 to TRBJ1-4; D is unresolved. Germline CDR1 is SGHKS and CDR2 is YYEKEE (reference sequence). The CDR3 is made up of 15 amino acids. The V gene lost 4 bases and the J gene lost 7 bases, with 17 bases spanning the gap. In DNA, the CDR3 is TGTGCCAGCAGCCACCAAAAAGGGATAGGTGAAAAACTGTTTTTT. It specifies CASSHQKGIGEKLFF.

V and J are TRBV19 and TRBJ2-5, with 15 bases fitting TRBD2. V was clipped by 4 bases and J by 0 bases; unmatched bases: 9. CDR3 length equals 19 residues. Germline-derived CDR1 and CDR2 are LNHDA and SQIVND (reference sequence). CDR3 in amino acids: CASSNRPGTSGGYQETQYF. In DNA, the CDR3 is TGTGCCAGTAGTAACCGTCCCGGGACTAGCGGGGGGTACCAAGAGACCCAGTACTTC.

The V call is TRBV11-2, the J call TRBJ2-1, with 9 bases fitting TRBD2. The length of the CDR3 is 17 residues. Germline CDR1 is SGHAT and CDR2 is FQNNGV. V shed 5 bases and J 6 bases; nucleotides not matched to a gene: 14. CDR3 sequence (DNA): TGTGCCAGCAGCCCTTCTTATTTCGGGACTAGCCTCAATGAGCAGTTCTTC. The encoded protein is CASSPSYFGTSLNEQFF.

The CDR3 region is CASSLNPRADYGYTF. CDR3 bases: TGTGCCAGCAGCTTGAACCCCAGGGCCGACTATGGCTACACCTTC. This chain joins TRBV5-4 and TRBJ1-2; TRBD1 is a possible D gene (5 bases). The CDR3 runs 15 residues. The germline V gene has CDR1 SGHNT and CDR2 YYREEE (reference sequence). V lost 1 base to trimming and J lost 3 bases, with 13 bases between them.

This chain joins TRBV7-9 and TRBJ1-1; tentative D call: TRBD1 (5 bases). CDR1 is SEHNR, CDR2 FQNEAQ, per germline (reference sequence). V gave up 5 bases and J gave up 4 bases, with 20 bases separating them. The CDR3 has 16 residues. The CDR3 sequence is CASSPPGRDGATEAFF. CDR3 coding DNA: TGTGCCAGCAGCCCCCCAGGAAGGGATGGGGCCACTGAAGCTTTCTTT.

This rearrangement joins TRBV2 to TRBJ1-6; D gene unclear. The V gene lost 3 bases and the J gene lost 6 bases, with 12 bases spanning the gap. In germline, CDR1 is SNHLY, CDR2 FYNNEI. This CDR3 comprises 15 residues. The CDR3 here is CASSDFRGINSPLHF. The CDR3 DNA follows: TGTGCCAGCAGTGACTTCCGGGGTATTAATTCACCCCTCCACTTT.

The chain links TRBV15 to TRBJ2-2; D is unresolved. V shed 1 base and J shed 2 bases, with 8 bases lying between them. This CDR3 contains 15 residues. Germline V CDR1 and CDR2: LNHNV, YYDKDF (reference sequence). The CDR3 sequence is CATSRVNGNTGELFF. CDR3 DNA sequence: TGTGCCACCAGCAGAGTTAACGGCAACACCGGGGAGCTGTTTTTT.

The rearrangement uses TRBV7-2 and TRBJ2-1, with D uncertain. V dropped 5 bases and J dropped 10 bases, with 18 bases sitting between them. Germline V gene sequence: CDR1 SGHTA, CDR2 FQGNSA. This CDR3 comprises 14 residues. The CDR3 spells CASSIRTTGWEQFF. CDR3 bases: TGTGCCAGCAGCATAAGGACCACTGGGTGGGAGCAGTTCTTC.

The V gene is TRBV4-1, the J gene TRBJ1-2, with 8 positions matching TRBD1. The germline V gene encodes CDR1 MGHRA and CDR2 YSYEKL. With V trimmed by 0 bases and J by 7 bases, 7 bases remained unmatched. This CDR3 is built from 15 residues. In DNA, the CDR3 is TGCGCCAGCAGCCAAGATTTTCCAGGGGGCCCTGGCTACACCTTC. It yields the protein CASSQDFPGGPGYTF.